This T cell receptor (beta chain) emerged from a study of molecular identifiers for immune sequencing clone quantification. General study points: Clonotypes surpassing 20 RNA copies contained over 99% of effector molecules, versus under 1% in naive cells.

This clonotype has more than one count but fewer than ten. Its antigen is as yet unknown. The germline V gene has CDR1 MNHEY and CDR2 SVGAGI. The CDR3 loop spans 12 amino acids. V gave up 2 bases and J gave up 11 bases, with 9 bases separating them. TCRdb ran MiXCR on the PCR reads and lists one entry per CDR3 protein. The profile shows about half a million distinct CDR3 sequences, 25% of them singletons. V gene TRBV6-5 combines with J gene TRBJ1-4; possible D gene TRBD1, 5 bases. The TCR sequence derives from a human donor in good health. Some libraries in this study had Jurkat cell RNA spiked in. Material: naive CD8+ T cells from blood, with Jurkat cell RNA spiked in. Subset of the sample: FACS-sorted CD8+CD4-CCR7+CD45RA+ naive T cells. The CDR3 loop reads CASSYGEGKLFF. The DNA for the CDR3 is TGTGCCAGCAGTTACGGGGAGGGGAAACTGTTTTTT.